This is a list of T cell receptor beta chains from one sample in a study of T-cell memory formation after mild COVID-19. TCRdb called the 5' RACE reads again in MiXCR, with one record for every CDR3 protein. This repertoire shows approximately 150,000 distinct CDR3 sequences, approximately 13% found once; its top ten account for approximately 3.5%. The sequenced sample consisted of PBMCs or a T cell subset sorted from them (not recorded which). These receptors were collected from a man between 18 and 29 years old who had mild COVID-19 (a few samples of this study predate the infection). Cell type and time point are not known. Both conserved end residues are part of each CDR3. Each record gives: V gene, clone size, D gene, J gene, CDR3 DNA, CDR3 protein. The D gene is left open where the match is weak. For some rows the clone size is stated as once, few or many, or as a class when expanded; others skip it.

>TRBV6-2/TRBV6-3|NA|NA|TRBJ2-7
TGTGCCAGCAGGTTTTGGACAGACGAGCAGTACTTC
CASRFWTDEQYF
>TRBV12-3/TRBV12-4|few|NA|TRBJ1-3
TGTGCCAGCAGTAAGATCGGCTCTGGAAACACCATATATTTT
CASSKIGSGNTIYF
>TRBV5-4|few|TRBD1|TRBJ2-3
TGTGCCAGCAGCTTGTCAAACAGGGGTGCAGATACGCAGTATTTT
CASSLSNRGADTQYF
>TRBV5-4|few|NA|TRBJ2-3
TGTGCCAGCAGCTTTGGGGGGGGCCGCGAGACAGATACGCAGTATTTT
CASSFGGGRETDTQYF
>TRBV21-1|NA|NA|TRBJ1-5
TGTGCCAGCAGCCCAAGGGTCAGGAGCCCAAGGTCTTATAGCAATCAGCCCCAGCATTTT
CASSPRVRSPRSYSNQPQHF
>TRBV7-2|NA|NA|TRBJ2-1
TGTGCCAGCAGCCCGAATGGCATCTACAATGAGCAGTTCTTC
CASSPNGIYNEQFF
>TRBV24-1|NA|TRBD1|TRBJ2-3
TGTGCCACCAGTGATCGCACAGGGGGCGCCCCAGATACGCAGTATTTT
CATSDRTGGAPDTQYF
>TRBV5-1|NA|NA|TRBJ2-6
TGCGCCAGCAGCTTGGTCCCGGGAGGGGCCAACGTCCTGACTTTC
CASSLVPGGANVLTF
>TRBV6-5|few|NA|TRBJ2-3
TGTGCCAGCAGTTACCAGCGTTATTCAGATACGCAGTATTTT
CASSYQRYSDTQYF
>TRBV12-3/TRBV12-4|NA|TRBD1|TRBJ2-7
TGTGCCAGCAGTTCCCGGGACAGGGGGACGGGGCAGTACTTC
CASSSRDRGTGQYF
>TRBV9|NA|TRBD1|TRBJ1-1
TGTGCCAGCAGCGCCCGGACAGGGAGAAACACTGAAGCTTTCTTT
CASSARTGRNTEAFF
>TRBV28|few|TRBD1|TRBJ2-6
TGTGCCAGCGTCCCGGGACAGGTTTCGGTACTCTCTGGGGCCAACGTCCTGACTTTC
CASVPGQVSVLSGANVLTF
>TRBV5-1|NA|NA|TRBJ1-1
TGCGCCACCCGCATGTGGGGGGACACTGAAGCTTTCTTT
CATRMWGDTEAFF
>TRBV7-2|many|TRBD2|TRBJ2-2
TGTGCCAGCAGCTTAGAAGCCCTTCGTGGACTAGCGGTTCACGGGGAGCTGTTTTTT
CASSLEALRGLAVHGELFF
>TRBV29-1|few|TRBD1|TRBJ2-1
TGCAGCGTGGGTGACCCGGGACAGAGCTCCTACAATGAGCAGTTCTTC
CSVGDPGQSSYNEQFF
>TRBV7-9|few|TRBD1|TRBJ2-2
TGTGCCAGCAGCTCACCGGGACAGAGAACGGGGGAGCTGTTTTTT
CASSSPGQRTGELFF
>TRBV7-9|NA|NA|TRBJ2-3
TGTGCCAGCAGCTTAAAGAACACAGATACGCAGTATTTT
CASSLKNTDTQYF
>TRBV7-3|few|NA|TRBJ1-1
TGTGCCAGCAGCTCGAATCGTCAGGGGCAAGCTTTCTTT
CASSSNRQGQAFF
>TRBV6-4|NA|NA|TRBJ1-2
TGTGCCAGCAGTGTATCGGGGTCCAACTATGGCTACACCTTC
CASSVSGSNYGYTF
>TRBV29-1|many|TRBD2|TRBJ2-3
TGCAGCGTTGATATCGGGGGGTTAACGGATACGCAGTATTTT
CSVDIGGLTDTQYF
>TRBV18|few|NA|TRBJ1-3
TGTGCCAGCTCCCCCCCCGGAAACTCTGGAAACACCATATATTTT
CASSPPGNSGNTIYF
>TRBV7-8|NA|NA|TRBJ2-3
TGTGCCAGCAGCTTAGGGGAGGGGGGGATGACAGATACGCAGTATTTT
CASSLGEGGMTDTQYF
>TRBV5-1|many|TRBD2|TRBJ2-2
TGCGCCAGCAGCCGAAGCGGGGGGCTGCCCGGGGAGCTGTTTTTT
CASSRSGGLPGELFF
>TRBV4-1|NA|NA|TRBJ2-6
TGCGCCAGCAGCCAGCCCCGTCGGGGAGCAGGGGCCAACGTCCTGACTTTC
CASSQPRRGAGANVLTF
>TRBV25-1|many|TRBD1|TRBJ2-4
TGTGCCAGCAGTGAAGCCGGGACAGGGAAAAACATTCAGTACTTC
CASSEAGTGKNIQYF
>TRBV20-1|NA|TRBD2|TRBJ2-5
TGCAGTGCTCTACTAGCGGGGGAGAAGGAGACCCAGTACTTC
CSALLAGEKETQYF
>TRBV4-1|NA|TRBD1|TRBJ1-5
TGCGCCAGCAGCCAAGAAGGGACAGGGTTTTATCAGCCCCAGCATTTT
CASSQEGTGFYQPQHF
>TRBV29-1|few|NA|TRBJ1-1
TGCAGCGTTGAAGGGCCAGAGAACACTGAAGCTTTCTTT
CSVEGPENTEAFF
>TRBV12-3/TRBV12-4|NA|NA|TRBJ2-7
TGTGCCAGCAGCCAAATGCCGGGAGTGGGCGAGCAGTACTTC
CASSQMPGVGEQYF
>TRBV7-9|NA|NA|TRBJ2-2
TGTGCCAGCAGCAGCTACGGGCTAGAGGGCGGGGAGCTGTTTTTT
CASSSYGLEGGELFF
>TRBV7-2|NA|NA|TRBJ2-5
TGTGCCAGCACCCCCACCGGGGCTCAAGAGACCCAGTACTTC
CASTPTGAQETQYF
>TRBV5-6|many|TRBD1|TRBJ2-2
TGTGCCAGCAGCTTGAGGGGGCCCGTCACCGGGGAGCTGTTTTTT
CASSLRGPVTGELFF
>TRBV29-1|few|NA|TRBJ2-4
TGCAGCGTTGAAAGGAGGGATTCTCGGGACAGAGGGTACTTC
CSVERRDSRDRGYF
>TRBV4-3|NA|NA|TRBJ1-2
TGCGCCAGCAGCCAAGAGGTATTGGGAACGGCCTGGGGCTACACCTTC
CASSQEVLGTAWGYTF
>TRBV7-3|few|NA|TRBJ2-7
TGTGCCAGCAGCTTAAGATGGGGCTACGAGCAGTACTTC
CASSLRWGYEQYF
>TRBV4-2|many|NA|TRBJ1-2
TGTGCCAGCAGCCAAGATCTAAGCTATGGCTACACCTTC
CASSQDLSYGYTF
>TRBV7-2|NA|NA|TRBJ2-2
TGTGCCAGCAGCTTGGGGTTGCACACCGGGGAGCTGTTTTTT
CASSLGLHTGELFF
>TRBV7-9|NA|NA|TRBJ1-2
TGTGCCAGCAGCATACAGGGTTCGGATGGCTACACCTTC
CASSIQGSDGYTF
>TRBV7-2|NA|NA|TRBJ2-5
TGTGCCAGCAGCTTAACGTATGTCCAGGAGACCCAGTACTTC
CASSLTYVQETQYF
>TRBV7-9|few|TRBD1|TRBJ1-6
TGTGCCAGCAGCTTAGGAGACGCGGACAGGGGCAATTCACCCCTCCACTTT
CASSLGDADRGNSPLHF
>TRBV6-2/TRBV6-3|NA|NA|TRBJ2-5
TGTGCCAGCAGTTACCATCCTAACCAAGAGACCCAGTACTTC
CASSYHPNQETQYF
>TRBV7-9|few|NA|TRBJ1-2
TGTGCCAGCAGGGGCGGGACTAACTATGGCTACACCTTC
CASRGGTNYGYTF
>TRBV5-1|NA|TRBD1|TRBJ1-1
TGCGCCAGCAGCTTTGACAGGGGGAGAGTGGCTTTCTTT
CASSFDRGRVAFF
>TRBV5-5|few|NA|TRBJ1-5
TGTGCCAGCAGCTTAGTTGAGGGCCGGCAGCCCCAGCATTTT
CASSLVEGRQPQHF
>TRBV5-5|few|NA|TRBJ1-1
TGTGCCAGCAGCTCCCAACAGGGACTGAACACTGAAGCTTTCTTT
CASSSQQGLNTEAFF
>TRBV19|few|TRBD1|TRBJ1-1
TGTGCCAGTAGCACTTGGACAGGGGGGGGCACTGAAGCTTTCTTT
CASSTWTGGGTEAFF
>TRBV7-2|few|NA|TRBJ2-3
TGTGCCAGCAGCTTAGGTGGGGGGGCGGGCACAGATACGCAGTATTTT
CASSLGGGAGTDTQYF
>TRBV18|NA|NA|TRBJ1-6
TGTGCCAGCTCACCCAGCGGGGTCAGTAGTTCACCCCTCCACTTT
CASSPSGVSSSPLHF
>TRBV7-9|few|NA|TRBJ1-4
TGTGCCAGCAGCCACGGACAATTCGCCACTATTGAAAAACTGTTTTTT
CASSHGQFATIEKLFF
>TRBV12-3/TRBV12-4|NA|NA|TRBJ2-7
TGTGCCAGCACCCCAGCGGCGAGCCTCTCCTACGAGCAGTACTTC
CASTPAASLSYEQYF
>TRBV7-3|few|NA|TRBJ2-3
TGTGCCAGCAGCTTACCACAGGGAAGTGGTACGCAGTATTTT
CASSLPQGSGTQYF